These T cell receptor beta chains were read from a single sample in a study of cytomegalovirus exposure and HLA in healthy donors. Method: immunoSEQ multiplex PCR; TCRdb's copy keeps in-frame clones and lacks some. The sample holds over 50,000 clones; 65% to 70% are singletons and the top ten take less than 20%. Sequencing was carried out using PBMCs. All receptors come from a man aged 35 to 55 in good health and CMV-seropositive. Each CDR3 is given with its conserved first and last residue. Fields, in order: D gene, V gene, clone size, J gene, CDR3 protein, CDR3 DNA. A D gene is named only where the DNA matches it firmly. The listing skips clone size in some rows; elsewhere it reads once, few, many or a size class.

.	TRBV30	few	TRBJ2-2	CAWRALLAGELFF	TGTGCCTGGAGGGCTCTGTTGGCCGGGGAGCTGTTTTTT
TRBD2	TRBV7-8	.	TRBJ2-5	CASSLLGGRAETQYF	TGTGCCAGCAGCTTATTGGGGGGGAGAGCGGAGACCCAGTACTTC
.	TRBV7-3	.	TRBJ2-3	CASSLARTDTQYF	TGTGCCAGCAGTTTAGCGCGCACAGATACGCAGTATTTT
TRBD2	TRBV6-6	few	TRBJ2-1	CASSLGTSYNEQFF	TGTGCCAGCAGTTTAGGGACTAGCTACAATGAGCAGTTCTTC
.	TRBV2	.	TRBJ1-5	CASSAPYQPQHF	TGTGCCAGCAGTGCTCCTTATCAGCCCCAGCATTTT
.	TRBV5-3	.	TRBJ1-4	CARSSPGLANEKLFF	TGTGCCAGAAGCTCCCCAGGGTTGGCTAATGAAAAACTGTTTTTT
TRBD1	TRBV11-3	.	TRBJ1-5	CASSLVPRDSSVYSNQPQHF	TGTGCCAGCAGCTTAGTCCCCCGGGACAGCTCCGTTTATAGCAATCAGCCCCAGCATTTT
.	TRBV11-2	.	TRBJ1-1	CASSLAGGGAEAFF	TGTGCCAGCAGCTTAGCCGGGGGGGGAGCTGAAGCTTTCTTT
.	TRBV7-9	.	TRBJ1-2	CASSPAGSNGYTF	TGTGCCAGCAGCCCGGCAGGATCCAATGGCTACACCTTC
TRBD2	TRBV5-4	.	TRBJ2-1	CASSWAGGGGNEQFF	TGTGCCAGCAGCTGGGCGGGGGGGGGCGGCAATGAGCAGTTCTTC
TRBD2	TRBV19	.	TRBJ2-5	CASSAGTSGAPGETQYF	TGTGCCAGTAGTGCCGGGACTAGCGGGGCCCCGGGGGAGACCCAGTACTTC
TRBD2	TRBV5-8	.	TRBJ2-7	CASSYGGGLYEQYF	TGTGCCAGCAGCTACGGGGGGGGACTTTACGAGCAGTACTTC
.	TRBV27	.	TRBJ1-3	CASSLLDNSGNTIYF	TGTGCCAGCAGTTTATTAGACAACTCTGGAAACACCATATATTTT
TRBD1	TRBV6-5	.	TRBJ1-5	CASKMGTGGNQPQHF	TGTGCCAGCAAGATGGGGACAGGGGGCAATCAGCCCCAGCATTTT
.	TRBV4-2	many	TRBJ2-7	CASSQHAGSTTHYEQYF	TGTGCCAGCAGCCAACACGCGGGTTCAACCACCCACTACGAGCAGTACTTC
.	TRBV29-1	.	TRBJ1-2	CSVEGGDAGYTF	TGCAGCGTTGAAGGCGGGGATGCCGGCTACACCTTC
TRBD1	TRBV27	.	TRBJ2-2	CASSRDRGPTGELFF	TGTGCCAGCAGTCGAGACAGGGGTCCAACCGGGGAGCTGTTTTTT
TRBD1	TRBV30	.	TRBJ1-6	CAWKGAWHNSPLHF	TGTGCCTGGAAGGGGGCATGGCATAATTCACCCCTCCACTTT
TRBD1	TRBV5-4	.	TRBJ2-1	CASGIPGQGWNEQFF	TGTGCCAGCGGCATCCCGGGACAGGGATGGAATGAGCAGTTCTTC
.	TRBV28	.	TRBJ2-5	CASSSTGYQETQYF	TGTGCCAGCAGTTCCACAGGGTACCAAGAGACCCAGTACTTC
.	TRBV4-3	.	TRBJ2-7	CASSQGQNYEQYF	TGCGCCAGCAGCCAGGGGCAGAACTACGAGCAGTACTTC
.	TRBV4-3	.	TRBJ2-3	CASSQGGTSTDTQYF	TGCGCCAGCAGCCAAGGGGGGACTAGCACAGATACGCAGTATTTT
.	TRBV7-9	.	TRBJ2-2	CASTLTDRRRGGELFF	TGTGCCAGCACCTTAACCGACAGAAGGCGCGGCGGGGAGCTGTTTTTT
TRBD1	TRBV19	.	TRBJ1-2	CASSIGRHRGLGNYGYTF	TGTGCCAGTAGTATAGGTAGGCACAGGGGCCTCGGGAACTATGGCTACACCTTC
.	TRBV23-1	.	TRBJ1-5	CASSQLAGVCQPQHF	TGCGCCAGCAGTCAGTTGGCAGGGGTTTGTCAGCCCCAGCATTTT
.	TRBV12-5	.	TRBJ2-1	CASGLALTSESYNEQFF	TGTGCTAGTGGTTTGGCCCTCACTAGTGAATCCTACAATGAGCAGTTCTTC
TRBD1	TRBV7-3	.	TRBJ2-2	CASSEGQGNTGELFF	TGTGCCAGCAGCGAGGGACAGGGGAACACCGGGGAGCTGTTTTTT
.	TRBV19	few	TRBJ2-3	CASAGLRTDTQYF	TGTGCCAGTGCGGGACTGCGCACAGATACGCAGTATTTT
.	TRBV6-1	.	TRBJ1-3	CASAAKSSGNTIYF	TGTGCCAGCGCAGCGAAGAGCTCTGGAAACACCATATATTTT
.	TRBV21-1	.	TRBJ1-1	CASSKEHRDRIPFEAFF	TGTGCCAGCAGCAAAGAGCACCGAGACAGGATCCCTTTTGAAGCTTTCTTT
.	TRBV5-1	.	TRBJ2-7	CASRLTPAYEQYF	TGCGCCAGTCGTTTGACACCCGCCTACGAGCAGTACTTC
.	TRBV12-5	.	TRBJ1-3	CASGSSGHLDTIYF	TGTGCTAGTGGTTCCTCGGGACACCTTGACACCATATATTTT
TRBD2	TRBV5-1	few	TRBJ2-1	CASTLAGGSYNEQFF	TGCGCCAGCACCTTAGCGGGGGGTAGTTACAATGAGCAGTTCTTC
TRBD1	TRBV19	.	TRBJ1-4	CASRQGAEEKLFF	TGTGCCAGCCGACAGGGGGCCGAGGAAAAACTGTTTTTT
.	TRBV25-1	once	TRBJ1-2	CASSGGGGYTF	TGTGCCAGCAGTGGGGGCGGTGGCTACACCTTC
.	TRBV9	.	TRBJ2-5	CASSGSASEETQYF	TGTGCCAGCAGCGGTTCGGCTAGCGAGGAGACCCAGTACTTC
TRBD2	TRBV4-3	.	TRBJ2-3	CASSQGRGLGADTQYF	TGCGCCAGCAGCCAAGGGAGGGGACTAGGGGCAGATACGCAGTATTTT
TRBD1	TRBV11-3	once	TRBJ2-1	CASSMRQGENEQFF	TGTGCCAGCAGTATGAGACAGGGGGAGAATGAGCAGTTCTTC
.	TRBV5-1	few	TRBJ2-5	CASSIREETQYF	TGCGCCAGCAGCATTCGGGAAGAGACCCAGTACTTC
.	TRBV5-4	.	TRBJ2-5	CASSLGLHQETQYF	TGTGCCAGCAGCTTGGGACTACACCAAGAGACCCAGTACTTC
.	TRBV5-3	.	TRBJ1-2	CARSLGQPNYGYTF	TGTGCCAGAAGCTTAGGACAGCCTAACTATGGCTACACCTTC
TRBD1	TRBV7-2	.	TRBJ2-7	CASSPGTGYYEQYF	TGTGCCAGCAGCCCGGGGACAGGGTACTACGAGCAGTACTTC
TRBD1	TRBV29-1	.	TRBJ2-7	CSVGQGTYEQYF	TGCAGCGTTGGACAGGGCACCTACGAGCAGTACTTC
.	TRBV27	.	TRBJ1-1	CASIVQYEAFF	TGTGCCAGCATCGTACAGTATGAAGCTTTCTTT
TRBD2	TRBV19	.	TRBJ2-5	CASGLAVQETQYF	TGTGCCAGCGGACTAGCGGTCCAAGAGACCCAGTACTTC
TRBD1	TRBV2	few	TRBJ1-1	CASRTGGLNTEAFF	TGTGCCAGCAGGACAGGGGGCTTGAACACTGAAGCTTTCTTT
TRBD1	TRBV30	.	TRBJ1-6	CAWSGHRGRGSPLHF	TGTGCCTGGAGTGGACACAGGGGGCGAGGTTCACCCCTCCACTTT
.	TRBV4-3	once	TRBJ1-6	CASSRGPIENSPLHF	TGCGCCAGCAGCCGCGGGCCCATCGAGAATTCACCCCTCCACTTT
TRBD2	TRBV2	.	TRBJ2-2	CASSAGVGTGELFF	TGTGCCAGCTCAGCGGGAGTGGGGACCGGGGAGCTGTTTTTT
TRBD1	TRBV25-1	few	TRBJ2-7	CASSEFLGQGKGEQYF	TGTGCCAGCAGTGAATTCCTCGGACAGGGAAAAGGGGAGCAGTACTTC
.	TRBV9	few	TRBJ2-5	CASSRGETQYF	TGTGCCAGCAGCCGAGGGGAGACCCAGTACTTC